One and the same sample provided the 6 T cell receptor beta chains below, sequenced in a study of blood T cell repertoires in COVID-19. Sequenced by immunoSEQ multiplex PCR; TCRdb stores in-frame clones only, minus some. The profile shows around 200,000 clones, around 82% of them singletons. Sequenced input: peripheral blood. All receptors come from a woman aged 40 to 55 with active or convalescent COVID-19.

J is TRBJ1-1 and V is TRBV4-3, with TRBD1 matching 7 bases. The CDR3 extends over 15 amino acids. Germline CDR1 and CDR2: LGHNA and YSLEER. Germline trimming cut 3 bases from V and 5 bases from J; bases unmatched to any gene: 9. The CDR3 region is CASSHPDRPGTEAFF. CDR3 nucleotides: TGCGCCAGCAGCCATCCGGACAGGCCTGGGACTGAAGCTTTCTTT.

This chain links TRBV19 with TRBJ2-3, with 14 bases lining up with TRBD2. The V gene end was trimmed by 5 bases and the J gene end by 4 bases; junction bases not matched to a gene: 14. The length of the CDR3 is 19 residues. Germline V CDR1 and CDR2: LNHDA, SQIVND (reference sequence). Here the CDR3 reads CASSLIAPTSGGAPDTQYF. The CDR3 DNA follows: TGTGCCAGTAGTCTTATCGCCCCGACTAGCGGGGGGGCCCCAGATACGCAGTATTTT.

The rearrangement uses TRBV4-3 and TRBJ2-1; TRBD2 aligns across 9 bases. Germline V lookup: CDR1 LGHNA, CDR2 YSLEER. The CDR3 is 16 amino acids. Trimming took 4 bases from V and 9 from J; bases not matched to a gene: 13. CDR3 DNA: TGCGCCAGCAGCCGGGACCTAGCGGGGTCCCGGGGTGAGCAGTTCTTC. This encodes CASSRDLAGSRGEQFF.

This sequence joins TRBV5-4 and TRBJ2-5, with 12 nucleotides matching TRBD2. The CDR3 sequence is 16 residues long. Germline V lookup: CDR1 SGHNT, CDR2 YYREEE (reference sequence). V shed 4 bases and J 1 base; nucleotides not matched to a gene: 5. CDR3 sequence: CASSLGTSGLQETQYF. The DNA for the CDR3 is TGTGCCAGCAGCCTAGGGACTAGCGGGCTCCAAGAGACCCAGTACTTC.

This chain connects TRBV28 to TRBJ2-7; 11 bases map to TRBD1. The CDR3 loop spans 15 amino acids. Per the germline V gene, CDR1 is MDHEN and CDR2 is SYDVKM. The trim removed 5 bases at V and 9 bases at J, leaving 12 bases unmatched. CDR3 DNA sequence: TGTGCCAGCAGTGCCCTGGGACAGGGGGGTAGGGTGCAGTACTTC. Its translation: CASSALGQGGRVQYF.

The V gene is TRBV6-5, the J gene TRBJ1-2; 8 bases fit TRBD1. The V gene end was trimmed by 6 bases and the J gene end by 8 bases; junction bases not matched to a gene: 8. The germline V gene encodes CDR1 MNHEY and CDR2 SVGAGI. The CDR3 runs to 13 residues. CDR3 in DNA: TGTGCCAGCAGGACACAGGGGGTTGCGGGCTACACCTTC. It translates to CASRTQGVAGYTF.